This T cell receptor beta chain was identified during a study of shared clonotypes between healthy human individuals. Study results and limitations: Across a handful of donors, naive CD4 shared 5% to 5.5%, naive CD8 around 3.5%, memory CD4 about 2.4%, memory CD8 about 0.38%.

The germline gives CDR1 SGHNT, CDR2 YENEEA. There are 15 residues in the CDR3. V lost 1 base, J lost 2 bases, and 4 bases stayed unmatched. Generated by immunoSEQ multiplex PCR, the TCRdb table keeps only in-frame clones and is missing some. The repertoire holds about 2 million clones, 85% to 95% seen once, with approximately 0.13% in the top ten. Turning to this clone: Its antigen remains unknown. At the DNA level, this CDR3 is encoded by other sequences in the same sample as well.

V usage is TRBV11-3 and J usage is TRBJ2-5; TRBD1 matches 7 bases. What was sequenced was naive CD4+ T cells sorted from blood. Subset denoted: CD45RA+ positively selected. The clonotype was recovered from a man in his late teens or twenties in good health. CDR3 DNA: TGTGCCAGCAGCTTAGGGGGGACAGCTCAAGAGACCCAGTACTTC. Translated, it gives CASSLGGTAQETQYF.